A selection of T cell receptor beta chains follows, all from one sample in a study of shared clonotypes between healthy human individuals. Assay: immunoSEQ multiplex PCR; the TCRdb copy retains only in-frame clones and omits some. The data contain 2 million to 2.5 million clones, under 97% of them seen just once; the ten biggest clones take up about 0.13%. Source material: naive CD4+ T cells sorted from blood. The receptors come from a man younger than 35 in good health. Each CDR3 is given with its conserved first and last residue. Fields, in order: V gene, D gene, J gene, clone size, CDR3 protein. D genes are given only for firm matches. The size field is filled for only some rows; it gives once, few, many or a size class.

V: TRBV7-2; D: TRBD2; J: TRBJ2-1; size: NA; CDR3: CASSLKAASGRSEQFF
V: TRBV28; D: TRBD1; J: TRBJ2-2; size: NA; CDR3: CASRQGALAGELFF
V: TRBV30; D: NA; J: TRBJ2-3; size: NA; CDR3: CAWSGGPSKYF
V: TRBV6-6; D: NA; J: TRBJ1-1; size: NA; CDR3: CASSYDTEAFF
V: TRBV6-1; D: NA; J: TRBJ1-5; size: NA; CDR3: CATHRDTYQPQHF
V: TRBV9; D: NA; J: TRBJ2-7; size: NA; CDR3: CASSVNLGAVYEQYF
V: TRBV5-1; D: NA; J: TRBJ2-2; size: NA; CDR3: CASSLSRTATTGELFF
V: TRBV28; D: TRBD1; J: TRBJ2-5; size: NA; CDR3: CASSLGTGSETQYF
V: TRBV7-2; D: NA; J: TRBJ2-5; size: NA; CDR3: CASSRQTQETQYF
V: TRBV6-5; D: NA; J: TRBJ1-6; size: NA; CDR3: CASRNKNSPLHF
V: TRBV11-2; D: NA; J: TRBJ1-6; size: NA; CDR3: CASSLGGGRNSPLHF
V: TRBV30; D: NA; J: TRBJ1-5; size: NA; CDR3: CAWSGDSGISNQPQHF
V: TRBV6-1; D: TRBD2; J: TRBJ2-5; size: NA; CDR3: CASSEGTSGVQETQYF
V: TRBV7-2; D: TRBD1; J: TRBJ1-2; size: NA; CDR3: CASSLGDRGVSGYTF
V: TRBV5-1; D: NA; J: TRBJ1-1; size: NA; CDR3: CASKRGITITEAFF
V: TRBV19; D: NA; J: TRBJ1-5; size: NA; CDR3: CASSINGETPQHF
V: TRBV30; D: TRBD1; J: TRBJ1-5; size: few; CDR3: CAWSGQGSNQPQHF
V: TRBV10-3; D: NA; J: TRBJ2-2; size: NA; CDR3: CAITSQPTGRELFF
V: TRBV7-2; D: NA; J: TRBJ2-5; size: NA; CDR3: CASSDTGSETQYF
V: TRBV4-1; D: NA; J: TRBJ1-4; size: NA; CDR3: CASQRTPGDNEKLFF
V: TRBV28; D: NA; J: TRBJ1-4; size: NA; CDR3: CASNPLRGKLFF
V: TRBV30; D: TRBD2; J: TRBJ2-1; size: NA; CDR3: CAWHRGTSGFEQFF
V: TRBV9; D: NA; J: TRBJ2-7; size: NA; CDR3: CASSTWGAPYEQYF
V: TRBV4-1; D: NA; J: TRBJ2-2; size: NA; CDR3: CASSNKINTGELFF
V: TRBV18; D: NA; J: TRBJ2-7; size: NA; CDR3: CASSPGGSGEQYF
V: TRBV4-1; D: TRBD1; J: TRBJ1-2; size: NA; CDR3: CASSHRDSANYGYTF
V: TRBV6-5; D: TRBD2; J: TRBJ2-7; size: once; CDR3: CAARRAGGGLEQYF
V: TRBV2; D: NA; J: TRBJ1-4; size: NA; CDR3: CASKAETAREKLFF
V: TRBV7-2; D: TRBD1; J: TRBJ2-7; size: NA; CDR3: CASSLAPGGVYEQYF
V: TRBV11-2; D: NA; J: TRBJ1-2; size: NA; CDR3: CASSSHPGPGYTF